This TCR beta chain came from a study of blood T cell repertoires in COVID-19. This clone was seen just once. Study processing details: From reference gene primer amplification, estimates of nucleated cell counts were derived. Only in-frame clones appear in the TCRdb table, and some are missing; sequencing was by immunoSEQ multiplex PCR. Clonal size and the V and J genes are those of that table, whereas D and trimming came from the DNA. This table holds approximately 270,000 clones, just over 85% found once. This CDR3 comprises 15 residues. Germline CDR1 reads SGHVS; CDR2 reads FNYEAQ. Trimming left V 2 bases short and J 0 bases short, with 10 bases between.

The source material was peripheral blood. This chain uses TRBV7-6 with TRBJ2-5, with D unclear. The origin of this receptor is a man older than 75 with acute or convalescent COVID-19. CDR3 protein: CASSLMSTYQETQYF. CDR3 in DNA: TGTGCCAGCAGCTTAATGTCTACGTACCAAGAGACCCAGTACTTC.